This T cell receptor (beta chain) was identified in a study of T cells after yellow fever vaccination. The CDR3 runs 15 residues. V was clipped by 2 bases and J by 4 bases, with 15 bases between them. In germline, CDR1 is DFQATT, CDR2 SNEGSKA (reference sequence). MiXCR, run by TCRdb on the 5' RACE reads, gives a single entry per CDR3 protein. Of under 300,000 distinct CDR3 sequences in the sample, less than 9% are singletons; the top ten hold roughly 0.93%. Sequences were derived from CD4+ T cells sorted from PBMCs, sampled 15 days after the yellow fever booster vaccination. The clonotype comes from a man aged 25 to 40 who received the YFV17D yellow fever vaccine. V is TRBV20-1 and J is TRBJ1-3; no clear D. CDR3 region: CSARLSGPQGNTIYF. CDR3 bases: TGCAGTGCTAGACTTTCCGGACCCCAGGGAAACACCATATATTTT.